The T cell receptor beta chain described here comes from a study of T cell responses to AZD1222 COVID-19 vaccine. Produced via immunoSEQ multiplex PCR; TCRdb's table is partial and in-frame only. The sample has around 120,000 clones; roughly 91% are singletons. The TCR originated in an adult in good health. Sequencing used peripheral blood, obtained on day 0 of MenACWY control vaccination.

The CDR3 loop reads CASSWKTGHTVAFF. CDR3 DNA sequence: TGTGCCAGCAGCTGGAAGACGGGACATACGGTGGCTTTCTTT. The rearrangement joins TRBV7-2 to TRBJ1-1; perhaps TRBD1 as D (6 bases). Trimming took 4 bases from V and 11 from J, leaving 20 bases between them. Germline V CDR1 and CDR2: SGHTA, FQGNSA. The CDR3 has 14 amino acids. Full variable domain (outside the CDR3, taken from reference TRBV7-2 and TRBJ1-1): GAGVSQSPSNKVTEKGKDVELRCDPISGHTALYWYRQSLGQGLEFLIYFQGNSAPDKSGLPSDRFSAERTGGSVSTLTIQRTQQEDSAVYLCASSWKTGHTVAFFGQGTRLTVV.